Listed here are 15 T cell receptor beta chains from one sample, sequenced in a study of cytomegalovirus exposure and HLA in healthy donors. PCR amplification relied on 60 Vbeta primers (plus 13 Jbeta primers). Profiled with immunoSEQ multiplex PCR; TCRdb holds only in-frame clones, not every one. The sample includes about 160,000 clones, approximately 80% of them seen just once. Sequenced input: PBMCs. The receptors stem from a male donor in good health and CMV-seropositive.

The rearrangement joins TRBV19 to TRBJ2-3, with TRBD2 matching 8 bases. Germline V CDR1 and CDR2: LNHDA, SQIVND (reference sequence). The CDR3 contains 16 residues. V was pared by 7 bases and J by 1 base, with 10 bases of the junction left unmatched. The CDR3 DNA sequence: TGTGCCAGTATTGGGCGCGGGAGGTGGGGCACAGATACGCAGTATTTT. Its translation is CASIGRGRWGTDTQYF.

This chain connects TRBV29-1 to TRBJ1-4; D might be TRBD1 (6 bases). V lost 6 bases, J lost 8 bases, and 10 bases lay in between. The CDR3 has 11 amino acids. Germline CDR1 SQVTM, CDR2 ANQGSEA. As DNA, the CDR3 is TGCAGCGTCCCTAGGGGGGAAAAACTGTTTTTT. Residues: CSVPRGEKLFF.

The chain carries TRBV5-1 and TRBJ1-1; possibly TRBD1 for D (6 bases). Germline V lookup: CDR1 SGHRS, CDR2 YFSETQ. CDR3 length equals 16 residues. V lost 0 bases and J lost 4, with 16 bases in between. The CDR3 sequence: CASSLARQVLGTEAFF. CDR3 sequence (DNA): TGCGCCAGCAGCTTGGCAAGACAGGTTTTAGGCACTGAAGCTTTCTTT.

V is TRBV30 and J is TRBJ2-7; D possibly corresponds to TRBD1 (6 bases). Trimming left V 0 bases short and J 5 bases short, with 11 bases between. The CDR3 length is 13 residues. From germline, CDR1 is GTSNPN and CDR2 SVGIG (reference sequence). The CDR3 nucleotides read TGTGCCTGGAGTGTAAACAGGGTGGACGAGCAGTACTTC. Translation: CAWSVNRVDEQYF.

The chain carries TRBV12-5 and TRBJ2-4; the D gene is possibly TRBD2 (5 bases). This CDR3 contains 15 residues. CDR1 is LGHNT, CDR2 FRNRAP, per germline. V lost 5 bases and J 3 bases, leaving 14 bases between the germline ends. The CDR3 protein is CASGPSSRGKNIQYF. CDR3 DNA: TGTGCTAGTGGTCCGAGCTCTCGGGGCAAAAACATTCAGTACTTC.

The DNA of the CDR3 is TGTGCCAGCAGCAAACAGAACAGCCAGGTGGGCTCCTACGAGCAGTACTTC. Protein product: CASSKQNSQVGSYEQYF. This chain uses TRBV21-1 with TRBJ2-7; TRBD1 reflects the table's D call only, with no check against the DNA. TRBV21-1 corresponds to a pseudogene. CDR3 length: 17 residues.

Notes on this clone: The germline gene is not matched at one end of the junction; a read error may be the cause. Other DNA sequences from this sample encode an identical CDR3 as well. The J gene is TRBJ2-4, the V gene TRBV25-1; 9 nucleotides agree with TRBD2. CDR1 MGHDK and CDR2 SYGVNS come from the germline V gene. The CDR3 has 13 amino acids. The CDR3 sequence is CASKTSGPNIQYF. CDR3 DNA: TGTGCTAGCAAGACTAGCGGACCAAACATTCAGTACTTC.

The rearrangement uses TRBV6-6 and TRBJ2-5, with a possible D match to TRBD2 (5 bases). There are 14 residues in the CDR3. Germline lookup yields CDR1 MNHNY and CDR2 SVGAGI (reference sequence). Trimming left V 0 bases short and J 8 bases short, with 13 bases between. CDR3 region: CASSYSGPRDTQYF. The CDR3 region has the DNA TGTGCCAGCAGTTACTCTGGGCCACGGGATACCCAGTACTTC.

The rearrangement uses TRBV14 and TRBJ1-2; 9 bases map to TRBD1. Germline V gene sequence: CDR1 SGHDN, CDR2 FVKESK. J gave up 2 bases and V 3 bases, and 1 base lay outside the gene matches. The CDR3 has 14 amino acids. As DNA, the CDR3 is TGTGCCAGCAGCCAGGACAGGGGAAACTATGGCTACACCTTC. This gives the protein CASSQDRGNYGYTF.

This clone was counted only a few times. CDR3 protein: CASSIAGDSYEQYF. CDR3 DNA sequence: TGTGCCAGTAGTATTGCCGGGGACTCCTACGAGCAGTACTTC. The chain uses TRBV19 and TRBJ2-7; a weak D match, TRBD2 (5 bases). The V end was cut by 3 bases, the J end by 0 bases, with 9 bases between. This CDR3 region has 14 residues. Germline CDR1 reads LNHDA; CDR2 reads SQIVND (reference sequence).

J is TRBJ1-5 and V is TRBV27, with TRBD1 as a possible D gene (5 bases). The germline gives CDR1 MNHEY, CDR2 SMNVEV (reference sequence). Trimming removed 2 bases at V and 7 bases at J, with 15 bases between. The CDR3 contains 15 residues. CDR3 sequence: CASSLGAGPSQPQHF. Written as DNA, the CDR3 is TGTGCCAGCAGTTTAGGGGCAGGGCCCAGCCAGCCCCAGCATTTT.

The chain uses TRBV6-5 and TRBJ2-3, with 7 bases matching TRBD2. V shed 7 bases, J shed 5 bases, and the junction held 9 bases outside the gene matches. Per the germline V gene, CDR1 is MNHEY and CDR2 is SVGAGI. The CDR3 runs to 14 residues. The CDR3 DNA is TGTGCCAGCAAACGGACTAGAAATTTAGATACGCAGTATTTT. It yields the protein CASKRTRNLDTQYF.

V usage is TRBV28 and J usage is TRBJ2-5, with 12 nucleotides matching TRBD2. The DNA end is a closer match to TRBJ2-7, so the J assignment may be wrong. Germline CDR1 MDHEN, CDR2 SYDVKM. The CDR3 runs 16 residues. The CDR3 DNA reads TGTGCCAGCAGTTTGTCTAGCGGGAGGGTCGGATACGAGCAGTACTTC. It translates to CASSLSSGRVGYEQYF.

The J gene is TRBJ1-3, the V gene TRBV7-6, with a weak D call TRBD1 (6 bases). Germline V CDR1 and CDR2: SGHVS, FNYEAQ. Trimming cost V 0 bases and J 0 bases, with 12 bases left between them. The CDR3 totals 17 residues. Here the CDR3 DNA reads TGTGCCAGCAGCTTAGCGATTGGGACATCCTCTGGAAACACCATATATTTT. Protein sequence: CASSLAIGTSSGNTIYF. Full variable domain (rest looked up from reference TRBV7-6 and TRBJ1-3): GAGVSQSPRYKVTKRGQDVALRCDPISGHVSLYWYRQALGQGPEFLTYFNYEAQQDKSGLPNDRFSAERPEGSISTLTIQRTEQRDSAMYRCASSLAIGTSSGNTIYFGEGSWLTVV.

The chain carries TRBV7-9 and TRBJ1-3; 10 nucleotides align to TRBD1. Germline trimming cut 5 bases from V and 0 bases from J; bases unmatched to any gene: 10. The length of the CDR3 is 18 residues. Germline loops: CDR1 SEHNR, CDR2 FQNEAQ (reference sequence). CDR3 in DNA: TGTGCCAGCAGCCCCAGACAGGGGGCCTTCGACTCTGGAAACACCATATATTTT. The encoded protein is CASSPRQGAFDSGNTIYF.